This TCR beta chain derives from a study of T cells after yellow fever vaccination. In the study overall: Where fractions had low cell numbers, libraries were prepared from them with the SMART-Seq v4 Ultra Low Input RNA kit.

This CDR3 region has 16 residues. CDR1 and CDR2 from the germline V gene are DFQATT and SNEGSKA (reference sequence). V lost 0 bases and J 4 bases, leaving 18 bases between the germline ends. The TCR cDNA carried a universal primer site and UMIs from 5'RACE template switching. Using its own MiXCR run on the 5' RACE reads, TCRdb lists one record per CDR3 protein. This sample has hundreds of thousands of distinct CDR3 sequences, with roughly 8% found just once. This chain links TRBV20-1 with TRBJ2-5, with D possibly matching TRBD2 (7 bases). Sequenced here: PBMCs, sampled more than 35 days after the first yellow fever vaccination. The clonotype originates from a man younger than 35 who received the YFV17D yellow fever vaccine. The chain's CDR3 is CSARDYLGGLSETQYF. The CDR3 DNA is TGCAGTGCTAGAGATTATCTGGGGGGGCTGTCAGAGACCCAGTACTTC.